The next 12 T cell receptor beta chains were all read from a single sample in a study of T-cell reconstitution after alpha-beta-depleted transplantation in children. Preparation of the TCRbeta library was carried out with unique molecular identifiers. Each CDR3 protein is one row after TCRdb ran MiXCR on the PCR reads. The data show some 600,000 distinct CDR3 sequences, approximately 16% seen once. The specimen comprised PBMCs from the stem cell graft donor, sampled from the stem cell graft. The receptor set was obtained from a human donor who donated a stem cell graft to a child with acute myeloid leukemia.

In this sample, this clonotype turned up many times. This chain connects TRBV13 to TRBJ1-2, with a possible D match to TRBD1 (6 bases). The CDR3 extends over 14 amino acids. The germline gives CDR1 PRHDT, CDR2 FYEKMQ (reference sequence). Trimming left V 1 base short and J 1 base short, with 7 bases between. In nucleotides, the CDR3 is TGTGCCAGCAGCTTAGCGGACAGTAACTATGGCTACACCTTC. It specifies CASSLADSNYGYTF.

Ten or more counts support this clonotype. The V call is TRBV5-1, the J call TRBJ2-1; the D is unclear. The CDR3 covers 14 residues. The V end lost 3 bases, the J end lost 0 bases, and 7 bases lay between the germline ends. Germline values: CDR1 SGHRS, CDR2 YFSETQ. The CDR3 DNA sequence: TGCGCCAGCAGCTCCAGAAACTCCTACAATGAGCAGTTCTTC. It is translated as CASSSRNSYNEQFF. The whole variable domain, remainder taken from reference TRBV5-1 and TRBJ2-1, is KAGVTQTPRYLIKTRGQQVTLSCSPISGHRSVSWYQQTPGQGLQFLFEYFSETQRNKGNFPGRFSGRQFSNSRSEMNVSTLELGDSALYLCASSSRNSYNEQFFGPGTRLTVL.

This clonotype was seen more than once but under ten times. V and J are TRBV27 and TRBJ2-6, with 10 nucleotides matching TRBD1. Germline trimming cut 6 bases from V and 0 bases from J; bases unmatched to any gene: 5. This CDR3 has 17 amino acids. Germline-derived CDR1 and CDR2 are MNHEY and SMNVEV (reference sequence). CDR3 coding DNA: TGTGCCAGCAGGCCGGGACAGGGGCTCTCTGGGGCCAACGTCCTGACTTTC. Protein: CASRPGQGLSGANVLTF.

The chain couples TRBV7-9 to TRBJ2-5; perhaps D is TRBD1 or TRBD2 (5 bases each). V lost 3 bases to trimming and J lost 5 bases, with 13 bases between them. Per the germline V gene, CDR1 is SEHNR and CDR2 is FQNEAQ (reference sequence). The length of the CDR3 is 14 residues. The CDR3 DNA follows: TGTGCCAGCAGCTTCCCAGGGAGTGTGGAGACCCAGTACTTC. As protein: CASSFPGSVETQYF. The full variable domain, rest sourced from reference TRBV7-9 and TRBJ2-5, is DTGVSQNPRHKITKRGQNVTFRCDPISEHNRLYWYRQTLGQGPEFLTYFQNEAQLEKSRLLSDRFSAERPKGSFSTLEIQRTEQGDSAMYLCASSFPGSVETQYFGPGTRLLVL.

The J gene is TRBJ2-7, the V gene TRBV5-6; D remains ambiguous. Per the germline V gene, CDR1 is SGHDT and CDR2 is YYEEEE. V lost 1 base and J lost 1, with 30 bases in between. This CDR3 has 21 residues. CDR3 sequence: CASSLTAPGLRNPIPSYEQYF. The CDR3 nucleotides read TGTGCCAGCAGCTTGACGGCTCCCGGGCTGAGGAATCCGATTCCTTCCTACGAGCAGTACTTC.

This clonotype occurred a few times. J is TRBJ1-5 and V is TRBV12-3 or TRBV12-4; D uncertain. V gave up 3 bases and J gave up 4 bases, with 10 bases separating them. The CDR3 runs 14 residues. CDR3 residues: CASSFQASNQPQHF. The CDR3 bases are TGTGCCAGCAGTTTCCAAGCGTCAAATCAGCCCCAGCATTTT.

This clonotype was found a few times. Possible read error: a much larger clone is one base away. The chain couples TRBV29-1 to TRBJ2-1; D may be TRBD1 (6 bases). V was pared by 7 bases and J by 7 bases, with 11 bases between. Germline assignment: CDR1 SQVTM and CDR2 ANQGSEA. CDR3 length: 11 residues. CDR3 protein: CSAGVSNEQFF. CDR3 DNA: TGCAGCGCAGGGGTCTCGAATGAGCAGTTCTTC.

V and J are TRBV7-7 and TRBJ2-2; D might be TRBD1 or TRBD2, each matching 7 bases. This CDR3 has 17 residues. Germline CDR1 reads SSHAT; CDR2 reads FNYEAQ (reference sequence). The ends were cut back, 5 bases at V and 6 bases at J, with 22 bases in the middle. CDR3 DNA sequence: TGTGCCAGCAGCCCTGACAGGGAGGGACCTAGGGCCGGGGAGCTGTTTTTT. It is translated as CASSPDREGPRAGELFF.

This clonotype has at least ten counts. Written as DNA, the CDR3 is TGCAGTGCCTCGACAGGGAATCGGGGTGGCTACACCTTC. Residues: CSASTGNRGGYTF. The rearrangement joins TRBV20-1 to TRBJ1-2; 7 nucleotides agree with TRBD1. The V and J ends lost 6 bases and 7 bases, in that order; junction bases with no gene match: 11. This CDR3 is built from 13 residues. Looked up from germline, CDR1 is DFQATT and CDR2 is SNEGSKA (reference sequence).

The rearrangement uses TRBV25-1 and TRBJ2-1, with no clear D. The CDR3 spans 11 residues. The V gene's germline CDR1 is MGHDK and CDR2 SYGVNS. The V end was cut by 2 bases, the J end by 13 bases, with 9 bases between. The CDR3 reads CASSEIASQFF. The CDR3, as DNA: TGTGCCAGCAGTGAAATAGCTTCCCAGTTCTTC.

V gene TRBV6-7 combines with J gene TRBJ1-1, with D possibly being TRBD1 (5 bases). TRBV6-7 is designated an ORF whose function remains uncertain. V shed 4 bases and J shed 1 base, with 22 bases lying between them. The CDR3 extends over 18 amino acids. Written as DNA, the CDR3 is TGTGCCAGCAGTTTCGGACAAATAAGGGGACTAAAGAACACTGAAGCTTTCTTT. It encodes CASSFGQIRGLKNTEAFF.

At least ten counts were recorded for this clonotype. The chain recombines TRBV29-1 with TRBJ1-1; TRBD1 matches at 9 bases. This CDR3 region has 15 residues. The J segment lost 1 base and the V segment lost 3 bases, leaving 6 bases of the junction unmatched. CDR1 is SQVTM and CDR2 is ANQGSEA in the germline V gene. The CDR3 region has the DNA TGCAGCGTTGATCACCCGGACAGGGGGAACACTGAAGCTTTCTTT. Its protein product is CSVDHPDRGNTEAFF.